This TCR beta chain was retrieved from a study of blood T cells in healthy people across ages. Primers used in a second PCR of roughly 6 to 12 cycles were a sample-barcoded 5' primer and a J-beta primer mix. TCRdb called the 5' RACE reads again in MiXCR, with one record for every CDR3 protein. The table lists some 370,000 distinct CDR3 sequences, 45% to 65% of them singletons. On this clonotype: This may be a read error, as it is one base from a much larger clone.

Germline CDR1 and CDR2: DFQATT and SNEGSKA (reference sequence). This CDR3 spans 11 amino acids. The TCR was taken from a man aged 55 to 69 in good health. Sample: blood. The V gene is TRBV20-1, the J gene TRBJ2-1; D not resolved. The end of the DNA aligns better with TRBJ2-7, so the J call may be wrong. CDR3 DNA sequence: TGCGGTGCTAGAGATTACCCCGAGCAGTACTTC. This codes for CGARDYPEQYF.